These 17 T cell receptor beta chains originate from one sample sequenced in a study of blood T cell repertoires in COVID-19 (dated by TCRdb to the early 2020s). The library was generated by the immunoSEQ multiplex PCR assay. TCRdb took this table from immuneACCESS and kept in-frame rearrangements with V and J called. Such tables lack part of the clones; where checked against another copy, unresolved V genes explain under half of the gap, and the rest is unexplained. Here the sample has 95,000 to 100,000 clones; 86% occur a single time. The ten largest account for less than 2% of the sample. Material for sequencing was peripheral blood. Every receptor here comes from an older man with acute or convalescent COVID-19.

The chain uses TRBV28 and TRBJ1-4; 7 bases align to TRBD1. With 5 bases clipped from V and 8 bases from J, the junction kept 5 bases outside the gene matches. The CDR3 is 13 residues long. CDR1 is MDHEN and CDR2 is SYDVKM in the germline V gene. The CDR3 bases are TGTGCCAGCAGTGACAGGGTGGGCGAAAAACTGTTTTTT. The encoded protein is CASSDRVGEKLFF.

This chain connects TRBV28 to TRBJ2-2; 8 positions agree with TRBD1. Germline CDR1 reads MDHEN; CDR2 reads SYDVKM. CDR3 length: 16 amino acids. With 5 bases clipped from V and 2 bases from J, the junction kept 7 bases outside the gene matches. As DNA, the CDR3 is TGTGCCAGCAGTCTAGGACAGGGTCCCAACACCGGGGAGCTGTTTTTT. Protein sequence: CASSLGQGPNTGELFF.

The chain links TRBV2 to TRBJ2-7; no clear D gene. CDR3 length equals 14 residues. The V gene lost 7 bases and the J gene lost 0 bases, with 13 bases spanning the gap. Germline V gene lookup returns CDR1 SNHLY and CDR2 FYNNEI. Written as DNA, the CDR3 is TGTGCCAGCAAAGGCGGAATAAGCTCCTACGAGCAGTACTTC. The encoded protein is CASKGGISSYEQYF. Combining the CDR3 with reference TRBV2 and TRBJ2-7 gives the whole variable domain EPEVTQTPSHQVTQMGQEVILRCVPISNHLYFYWYRQILGQKVEFLVSFYNNEISEKSEIFDDQFSVERPDGSNFTLKIRSTKLEDSAMYFCASKGGISSYEQYFGPGTRLTVT.

The chain has TRBV12-3 or TRBV12-4 and TRBJ1-3, with D unclear. V was shortened by 11 bases and J by 9 bases, with 17 bases between the two germline ends. The length of the CDR3 is 12 residues. The CDR3 DNA follows: TGTGCCTCCCGAGACTTCTACGGCACCATATATTTT. Its protein is CASRDFYGTIYF.

The chain links TRBV28 to TRBJ1-1, with D possibly TRBD1 on 6 matching bases. V was pared by 1 base and J by 5 bases, with 11 bases between. The CDR3 spans 14 residues. Germline V CDR1 and CDR2: MDHEN, SYDVKM. The chain's CDR3 is CASSLSGALTEAFF. DNA for the CDR3: TGTGCCAGCAGTTTATCAGGGGCGTTAACTGAAGCTTTCTTT.

V is TRBV6-5 and J is TRBJ1-1; TRBD1 might be the D (5 bases). CDR1 and CDR2 (germline): MNHEY, SVGAGI. The CDR3 covers 13 residues. V was shortened by 3 bases and J by 4 bases, with 9 bases between the two germline ends. In nucleotides, the CDR3 is TGTGCCAGCAGTTATCAGGGCTTCACTGAAGCTTTCTTT. It codes for CASSYQGFTEAFF.

The chain is built from TRBV11-3 and TRBJ2-1; unclear D gene. This CDR3 has 14 residues. Germline lookup yields CDR1 SGHNT and CDR2 YENEEA. Trimming cost V 5 bases and J 0 bases, with 8 bases left between them. CDR3 in DNA: TGTGCCAGCAGCCGACGGAGCTCCTACAATGAGCAGTTCTTC. It is translated as CASSRRSSYNEQFF.

This chain uses TRBV3-1 (or the pseudogene TRBV3-2) with TRBJ2-7; 7 nucleotides align to TRBD2. CDR1 and CDR2 (germline): LGHDT, YNNKEL (reference sequence). The V gene end was trimmed by 1 base and the J gene end by 3 bases; junction bases not matched to a gene: 6. This CDR3 has 15 amino acids. The CDR3: CASSQGLAANYEQYF. CDR3 DNA: TGTGCCAGCAGCCAAGGGCTAGCGGCGAACTACGAGCAGTACTTC.

In DNA, the CDR3 is TGTGCCAGCAGTTTCACAGGGGGTTCCTACAATGAGCAGTTCTTC. Translation gives CASSFTGGSYNEQFF. The rearrangement uses TRBV6-5 and TRBJ2-1, with 8 nucleotides matching TRBD1. The CDR3 loop spans 15 amino acids. The trim removed 4 bases at V and 1 base at J, leaving 3 bases unmatched. Germline V gene sequence: CDR1 MNHEY, CDR2 SVGAGI.

This clone occurred a few times. The chain couples TRBV28 to TRBJ2-7, with a tentative D call TRBD1 (5 bases). Germline V lookup: CDR1 MDHEN, CDR2 SYDVKM. V lost 10 bases to trimming and J lost 3 bases, with 16 bases between them. CDR3 length equals 13 residues. The CDR3 loop is CATGSTDVYEQYF. As DNA, the CDR3 is TGTGCCACCGGGTCGACAGACGTCTACGAGCAGTACTTC.

This chain uses TRBV6-5 with TRBJ1-5, with a tentative D call TRBD1 (6 bases). The CDR3 is 15 amino acids. V was cut by 7 bases and J by 0 bases, with 13 bases left in between. Germline lookup yields CDR1 MNHEY and CDR2 SVGAGI. CDR3 in amino acids: CASNRDINSNQPQHF. In DNA, the CDR3 is TGTGCCAGCAACCGGGACATTAATAGCAATCAGCCCCAGCATTTT.

This chain connects TRBV4-1 to TRBJ2-1; TRBD2 matches at 7 bases. Germline assignment: CDR1 MGHRA and CDR2 YSYEKL. The CDR3 spans 14 residues. V dropped 1 base and J dropped 5; count of bases not matched to a gene: 2. The CDR3 coding sequence is TGCGCCAGCAGCCAAGGCGGGACTAACAATGAGCAGTTCTTC. This encodes CASSQGGTNNEQFF.

This chain joins TRBV10-3 and TRBJ2-7; 8 nucleotides agree with TRBD2. Looked up from germline, CDR1 is ENHRY and CDR2 is SYGVKD. Germline trimming cut 0 bases from V and 4 bases from J; bases unmatched to any gene: 8. The CDR3 consists of 16 residues. CDR3 protein: CAISESGGGTFYEQYF. DNA for the CDR3: TGTGCCATCAGTGAGTCGGGCGGGGGGACTTTTTACGAGCAGTACTTC.

CDR3 amino acids: CSTSGLAGDTQYF. The CDR3 DNA follows: TGCAGTACCAGTGGACTAGCTGGAGATACGCAGTATTTT. This chain uses TRBV20-1 with TRBJ2-3; 8 bases agree with TRBD2. There are 13 residues in the CDR3. The trim removed 8 bases at V and 5 bases at J, leaving 9 bases unmatched. Germline V CDR1 and CDR2: DFQATT, SNEGSKA (reference sequence).

V is TRBV3-1 (or the pseudogene TRBV3-2) and J is TRBJ2-7; the match to TRBD1 covers 8 bases. The CDR3 is 16 residues long. Germline trimming cut 1 base from V and 6 bases from J; bases unmatched to any gene: 11. The germline V gene has CDR1 LGHDT and CDR2 YNNKEL (reference sequence). The CDR3 loop reads CASSQARQGIVGEQYF. Written as DNA, the CDR3 is TGTGCCAGCAGCCAAGCTCGACAGGGGATTGTTGGCGAGCAGTACTTC.

The V gene is TRBV11-2, the J gene TRBJ2-7; tentatively, D is TRBD1 (6 bases). Germline CDR1 SGHAT, CDR2 FQNNGV. V lost 1 base and J 3 bases, leaving 25 bases between the germline ends. This CDR3 comprises 19 residues. CDR3 loop: CASSLAGENTGSRFYEQYF. CDR3 coding DNA: TGTGCCAGCAGCTTAGCCGGGGAGAACACAGGGAGCCGGTTCTACGAGCAGTACTTC.

The rearrangement uses TRBV6-5 and TRBJ2-3; 7 bases agree with TRBD1. There are 15 residues in the CDR3. Germline assignment: CDR1 MNHEY and CDR2 SVGAGI. After removal of 6 bases from V and 1 base from J, the junction contained 7 bases not matched to a gene. The CDR3 spells CASRQNRGGTDTQYF. The CDR3 bases are TGTGCCAGCAGGCAGAACAGGGGAGGCACAGATACGCAGTATTTT.